These 16 T cell receptor beta chains originate from one sample sequenced in a study of shared clonotypes between healthy human individuals. The repertoire was sequenced with immunoSEQ multiplex PCR; TCRdb's copy has only in-frame clones and lacks some. The repertoire includes some 2.1 million clones, just under 95% of them detected once, and about 1.7% sits in the top ten. Naivety among CD8 cells was defined by CD45RO negativity and positive CCR7 selection, thereby excluding terminally differentiated effector memory CD45RA+ cells. The specimen sequenced was naive CD8+ T cells from PBMCs. Receptors were obtained from a man between 18 and 35 years old in good health. Some clones in this sample may be carry-over from other donors' samples.

This clone came up a few times. This rearrangement joins TRBV19 to TRBJ1-2, with 7 bases fitting TRBD1. This CDR3 has 14 amino acids. Per germline, CDR1 LNHDA and CDR2 SQIVND (reference sequence). J lost 4 bases, V lost 5 bases, and 7 bases had no gene match. CDR3 sequence reads: CASSPGTAFYGYTF. The CDR3 coding sequence is TGTGCCAGTAGTCCCGGGACAGCTTTCTATGGCTACACCTTC.

The V and J genes are TRBV13 and TRBJ2-7, with 10 bases matching TRBD2. Germline CDR1 reads PRHDT; CDR2 reads FYEKMQ (reference sequence). This CDR3 has 15 amino acids. Losses at the gene ends were 4 bases for V and 2 bases for J; bases not matched to a gene: 5. CDR3 sequence: CASSSVLAGPYEQYF. The CDR3 DNA sequence: TGTGCCAGCAGCTCCGTACTAGCGGGGCCCTACGAGCAGTACTTC.

The chain couples TRBV7-9 to TRBJ1-4, with a weak D call TRBD1 (5 bases). Germline V gene sequence: CDR1 SEHNR, CDR2 FQNEAQ (reference sequence). This CDR3 contains 12 residues. V dropped 0 bases and J dropped 13 bases, with 9 bases sitting between them. The CDR3 DNA is TGTGCCAGCAGCTTAGCGGGGGTAGGACTGTTTTTT. This gives the protein CASSLAGVGLFF.

Regarding this clone: The same CDR3 also results from other DNA sequences found in this sample. V gene TRBV7-9 combines with J gene TRBJ1-1; TRBD1 is a possible D gene (5 bases). The CDR3 is 15 amino acids. The germline V gene has CDR1 SEHNR and CDR2 FQNEAQ (reference sequence). Trimming removed 1 base from V and 2 bases from J, with 11 bases in between. The CDR3 sequence is CASSLGGQGNTEAFF. The CDR3 nucleotides read TGTGCCAGCAGCTTAGGGGGTCAGGGCAACACTGAAGCTTTCTTT.

The chain is built from TRBV27 and TRBJ2-1; TRBD2 might be the D (5 bases). Looked up from germline, CDR1 is MNHEY and CDR2 is SMNVEV (reference sequence). The CDR3 is made up of 14 amino acids. Trimming pared 3 bases from V and 6 bases from J, leaving 12 bases between. DNA for the CDR3: TGTGCCAGCAGTTTGGGGAGAGCAGGCAATGAGCAGTTCTTC. It encodes CASSLGRAGNEQFF.

This clone was observed a single time. The chain joins TRBV6-4 to TRBJ2-2, with TRBD1 identical over 10 bases. The CDR3 extends over 17 amino acids. Germline lookup yields CDR1 MRHNA and CDR2 SNTAGT. The V segment lost 5 bases and the J segment 4 bases; nucleotides outside the gene matches: 10. CDR3 amino acids: CASSPGTGDQGTGELFF. Here the CDR3 DNA reads TGTGCCAGCAGTCCCGGGACAGGGGATCAAGGCACCGGGGAGCTGTTTTTT.

This clone was picked up one time. This sequence joins TRBV27 and TRBJ2-2; D unclear. The V end was cut by 6 bases, the J end by 6 bases, with 14 bases between. This CDR3 contains 14 residues. Germline loops: CDR1 MNHEY, CDR2 SMNVEV (reference sequence). CDR3 amino acids: CASSKTLQPGELFF. The DNA of the CDR3 is TGTGCCAGCAGCAAGACCCTCCAACCCGGGGAGCTGTTTTTT.

V gene TRBV7-8 combines with J gene TRBJ2-3, with 11 bases aligning to TRBD2. Germline-derived CDR1 and CDR2 are SGHVS and FQNEAQ. V shed 5 bases and J 2 bases; nucleotides not matched to a gene: 6. The CDR3 sequence is 16 residues long. The CDR3 nucleotides read TGTGCCAGCAGCCCCCGACTAGCGGGGTTCACAGATACGCAGTATTTT. Translation gives CASSPRLAGFTDTQYF. Full variable domain (rest looked up from reference TRBV7-8 and TRBJ2-3): GAGVSQSPRYKVAKRGQDVALRCDPISGHVSLFWYQQALGQGPEFLTYFQNEAQLDKSGLPSDRFFAERPEGSVSTLKIQRTQQEDSAVYLCASSPRLAGFTDTQYFGPGTRLTVL.

The V and J genes are TRBV2 and TRBJ2-2; D uncertain. The V and J ends lost 6 bases and 1 base respectively, with 9 bases between them. The germline CDR1 and CDR2 sequences are SNHLY and FYNNEI. The CDR3 loop spans 14 amino acids. CDR3 loop: CASSAWENTGELFF. As DNA, the CDR3 is TGTGCCAGCAGCGCCTGGGAGAACACCGGGGAGCTGTTTTTT.

The gene calls are TRBV4-2 and TRBJ2-2; no clear D. Germline V CDR1 and CDR2: LGHNA, YNFKEQ. The CDR3 covers 17 residues. The V and J ends lost 1 base and 0 bases respectively, with 12 bases between them. CDR3 bases: TGTGCCAGCAGCCAAGTCATCGGAGAAACGAACACCGGGGAGCTGTTTTTT. This sequence encodes CASSQVIGETNTGELFF.

The rearrangement links TRBV27 to TRBJ1-5; weak D call: TRBD1 (5 bases). The germline CDR1 and CDR2 sequences are MNHEY and SMNVEV (reference sequence). The CDR3 runs 17 residues. Trimming cost V 4 bases and J 2 bases, with 18 bases left between them. CDR3 residues: CASSSRGRPTRNQPQHF. As DNA, the CDR3 is TGTGCCAGCAGTTCCCGGGGCAGGCCGACTCGCAATCAGCCCCAGCATTTT.

This chain joins TRBV7-9 and TRBJ1-5; D not certain. V was cut by 4 bases and J by 3 bases, with 10 bases left in between. The V gene's germline CDR1 is SEHNR and CDR2 FQNEAQ (reference sequence). The CDR3 extends over 14 amino acids. CDR3 protein: CASSYSQYNQPQHF. CDR3 bases: TGTGCCAGCAGCTATTCGCAGTACAATCAGCCCCAGCATTTT.

The rearrangement links TRBV28 to TRBJ1-5; no definite D call. CDR3 length: 13 amino acids. From germline, CDR1 is MDHEN and CDR2 SYDVKM. V lost 4 bases and J 3 bases, leaving 7 bases between the germline ends. In DNA form, the CDR3 reads TGTGCCAGCAGTTCCACTACCAATCAGCCCCAGCATTTT. Its translation is CASSSTTNQPQHF.

V is TRBV7-9 and J is TRBJ1-3, with 8 bases lining up with TRBD1. The length of the CDR3 is 15 residues. Germline assignment: CDR1 SEHNR and CDR2 FQNEAQ (reference sequence). The V gene end was trimmed by 1 base and the J gene end by 6 bases; junction bases not matched to a gene: 5. The CDR3 nucleotides read TGTGCCAGCAGCTTAGGGGGGACAGGTGAAAACACCATATATTTT. Its translation is CASSLGGTGENTIYF.

This chain connects TRBV9 to TRBJ1-3; TRBD1 is a possible D gene (5 bases). This CDR3 comprises 16 residues. Trimming stripped 3 bases from V and 0 bases from J, with 13 bases between. Germline CDR1 and CDR2: SGDLS and YYNGEE. CDR3 region: CASSAGGDRSGNTIYF. The DNA of the CDR3 is TGTGCCAGCAGCGCGGGGGGGGACCGCTCTGGAAACACCATATATTTT.

This chain joins TRBV7-8 and TRBJ2-1; D gene ambiguous. The CDR3 loop spans 12 amino acids. Germline V CDR1 and CDR2: SGHVS, FQNEAQ. The V end lost 1 base, the J end lost 9 bases, and 7 bases lay between the germline ends. This CDR3 is CASSLGSVEQFF. CDR3 DNA: TGTGCCAGCAGCTTAGGCAGCGTTGAGCAGTTCTTC. The full variable domain, completed using reference TRBV7-8 and TRBJ2-1, is GAGVSQSPRYKVAKRGQDVALRCDPISGHVSLFWYQQALGQGPEFLTYFQNEAQLDKSGLPSDRFFAERPEGSVSTLKIQRTQQEDSAVYLCASSLGSVEQFFGPGTRLTVL.